The source of this TCR beta chain is a study of cytomegalovirus exposure and HLA in healthy donors. Study results and caveats: Links to common viral pathogens appeared, in a later analysis, for several of the most significant clusters. Specific recognition of CMV antigens was confirmed in vitro for a few chains (all CMV-associated). Segments of the TCR beta V type were, in most cases, productive about 90% or about 30% of the time in an earlier analysis.

With regard to this clone: The antigen is not known.

Germline V CDR1 and CDR2: MRHNA, SNTAGT. The CDR3 runs 13 residues. Trimming removed 3 bases from V and 0 bases from J, with 5 bases in between. The PCR had 60 Vbeta and 13 Jbeta primers. TCRdb's copy holds only in-frame clones and misses some; the assay was immunoSEQ multiplex PCR. The sample contains about 130,000 clones, approximately 80% of which appear only once. The rearrangement uses TRBV6-4 and TRBJ1-1; D is unclear. Sequencing used PBMCs. The origin of this receptor is a woman between 40 and 55 years old in good health and CMV-seropositive. The CDR3 loop is CASSETLNTEAFF. The CDR3 coding sequence is TGTGCCAGCAGTGAAACACTGAACACTGAAGCTTTCTTT.